What follows are 24 T cell receptor beta chains derived from one specimen sequenced in a study of Ad26.COV2.S vaccination and SARS-CoV-2 variants. The repertoire was sequenced with immunoSEQ multiplex PCR; TCRdb's copy has only in-frame clones and lacks some. The table records some 350,000 clones, about 90% of them present only once. The sequences come from peripheral blood, collected after recovery from COVID-19. The receptors stem from a human donor who had recovered from COVID-19.

This rearrangement joins TRBV6-6 to TRBJ1-4; 7 bases are a match to TRBD1. Germline trimming cut 7 bases from V and 3 bases from J; bases unmatched to any gene: 8. Germline-derived CDR1 and CDR2 are MNHNY and SVGAGI (reference sequence). The CDR3 loop spans 15 amino acids. CDR3 nucleotide sequence: TGTGCCAGCACCCCGACAGGGAATGCTAATGAAAAACTGTTTTTT. It is translated as CASTPTGNANEKLFF.

This chain joins TRBV13 and TRBJ1-3; TRBD1 might be the D (5 bases). Germline V CDR1 and CDR2: PRHDT, FYEKMQ (reference sequence). V was shortened by 3 bases and J by 0 bases, with 18 bases between the two germline ends. This CDR3 is 18 amino acids long. The CDR3 nucleotides are TGTGCCAGCAGCTTTGGTCAGGGAGTCGACGCCTCTGGAAACACCATATATTTT. It encodes CASSFGQGVDASGNTIYF.

DNA for the CDR3: TGTGCCAGCAGCCAAGGGCTAGCGGGGCGGGGGGAGACCCAGTACTTC. Translation gives CASSQGLAGRGETQYF. V and J are TRBV3-1 (or the pseudogene TRBV3-2) and TRBJ2-5, with TRBD2 matching 9 bases. Germline V gene lookup returns CDR1 LGHDT and CDR2 YNNKEL (reference sequence). Trimming took 1 base from V and 5 from J; bases not matched to a gene: 8. The CDR3 has 16 residues.

The chain links TRBV15 to TRBJ2-1, with TRBD1 identical over 10 bases. V trimming: 1 base; J trimming: 3 bases; junction bases outside the gene matches: 0. The CDR3 extends over 15 amino acids. From germline, CDR1 is LNHNV and CDR2 YYDKDF (reference sequence). CDR3 DNA: TGTGCCACCAGCAGAGGGACAGGGGGCTACAATGAGCAGTTCTTC. Residues: CATSRGTGGYNEQFF.

The chain joins TRBV7-2 to TRBJ2-3; D gene ambiguous. V gave up 5 bases and J gave up 3 bases, with 9 bases separating them. Germline values: CDR1 SGHTA, CDR2 FQGNSA. The CDR3 is 13 residues long. The CDR3 coding sequence is TGTGCCAGCAGCCCCGTGGAGACAGATACGCAGTATTTT. This translates into CASSPVETDTQYF.

The chain has TRBV24-1 and TRBJ2-5, with D perhaps matching TRBD1 (5 bases). CDR1 and CDR2 from the germline V gene are KGHDR and SFDVKD. This CDR3 spans 13 amino acids. V was clipped by 3 bases and J by 4 bases, with 8 bases between them. The CDR3 DNA sequence: TGTGCCACCAGTGATATAGGGGTAGAGACCCAGTACTTC. It codes for CATSDIGVETQYF.

The V and J genes are TRBV29-1 and TRBJ1-2; no definite D call. V was clipped by 4 bases and J by 4 bases, with 16 bases between them. CDR1 and CDR2 from the germline V gene are SQVTM and ANQGSEA. The CDR3 spans 14 residues. The CDR3 sequence is CSVGSSRASYGYTF. CDR3 in DNA: TGCAGCGTTGGATCGTCGCGGGCTTCCTATGGCTACACCTTC.

As regards this clone: This sample includes further DNA sequences coding for the same CDR3. This chain connects TRBV6-5 to TRBJ1-2; no clear D gene. Germline assignment: CDR1 MNHEY and CDR2 SVGAGI. CDR3 length: 11 residues. Between the trimmed V and J ends, which lost 7 bases and 5 bases, there was a span of 8 bases. CDR3 bases: TGTGCCAGCACCGGTGGTTATGGCTACACCTTC. It specifies CASTGGYGYTF.

This clone was observed a handful of times. The chain is built from TRBV7-6 and TRBJ1-1, with no clear D. V was pared by 3 bases and J by 1 base, with 9 bases between. Germline V gives CDR1 SGHVS, CDR2 FNYEAQ. The CDR3 loop spans 14 amino acids. The CDR3 loop is CASSFGPQNTEAFF. CDR3 DNA sequence: TGTGCCAGCAGCTTCGGACCCCAGAACACTGAAGCTTTCTTT.

This clone was counted between two and nine times. Other DNA sequences within the sample encode an identical CDR3. V gene TRBV5-1 combines with J gene TRBJ1-1; a weak D match, TRBD1 (6 bases). The CDR3 sequence is 14 residues long. Germline V gives CDR1 SGHRS, CDR2 YFSETQ. The germline V and J ends were trimmed by 1 base and 1 base, with 8 bases remaining between them. CDR3 protein: CASSLTGTNTEAFF. The CDR3, as DNA: TGCGCCAGCAGCTTGACAGGGACGAACACTGAAGCTTTCTTT.

The chain recombines TRBV12-2 with TRBJ1-2; the DNA was not compared with TRBD1, the D call given in the table. TRBV12-2 is a pseudogene segment. This CDR3 contains 17 residues. CDR3 in amino acids: CASPTLPGFSANYGYTF. The CDR3 nucleotides are TGTGCAAGTCCCACCCTACCAGGGTTTTCGGCTAACTATGGCTACACCTTC.

The V call is TRBV10-3, the J call TRBJ2-2; possible D gene TRBD2, 5 bases. The CDR3 contains 14 residues. V lost 3 bases and J lost 4, with 9 bases in between. Germline CDR1 and CDR2: ENHRY and SYGVKD. As DNA, the CDR3 is TGTGCCATCAGTGAAGAGGAGGTCACCGGGGAGCTGTTTTTT. Amino acid sequence: CAISEEEVTGELFF.

The chain uses TRBV24-1 and TRBJ2-1, with D unresolved. V dropped 3 bases and J dropped 9 bases, with 14 bases sitting between them. CDR1 and CDR2 (germline): KGHDR, SFDVKD. This CDR3 comprises 14 residues. The CDR3 loop reads CATSDPSLGFEQFF. The CDR3 nucleotides are TGTGCCACCAGTGATCCCTCCTTGGGGTTTGAGCAGTTCTTC.

The CDR3 region is CASRSNEQFF. CDR3 sequence (DNA): TGTGCCAGCAGGAGCAATGAGCAGTTCTTC. V is TRBV6-5 and J is TRBJ2-1; D gene uncertain. The CDR3 length is 10 residues. V lost 6 bases and J lost 6, with 3 bases in between. Per the germline V gene, CDR1 is MNHEY and CDR2 is SVGAGI.

V usage is TRBV3-1 (or the pseudogene TRBV3-2) and J usage is TRBJ2-7; D not certain. Trimming cost V 7 bases and J 4 bases, with 23 bases left between them. The CDR3 has 16 amino acids. Per the germline V gene, CDR1 is LGHDT and CDR2 is YNNKEL (reference sequence). The DNA of the CDR3 is TGTGCCAGCAAAAGAGAGGACCCCGACTTCGGTTACGAGCAGTACTTC. Encoded protein: CASKREDPDFGYEQYF.

The chain's CDR3 is CASSFTGVENTEAFF. CDR3 coding DNA: TGTGCCAGCAGCTTCACAGGGGTCGAGAACACTGAAGCTTTCTTT. The chain employs TRBV9 and TRBJ1-1, with 7 bases aligning to TRBD1. The CDR3 is 15 residues long. From germline, CDR1 is SGDLS and CDR2 YYNGEE. Germline trimming cut 4 bases from V and 1 base from J; bases unmatched to any gene: 7.

The chain combines TRBV2 with TRBJ1-1; 8 bases fit TRBD1. The CDR3 sequence is 13 residues long. V trimming: 4 bases; J trimming: 7 bases; junction bases outside the gene matches: 5. Germline assignment: CDR1 SNHLY and CDR2 FYNNEI. CDR3: CASSVDRGGEAFF. The CDR3 nucleotides are TGTGCCAGCAGTGTAGACAGGGGTGGTGAAGCTTTCTTT. The whole variable domain, remainder taken from reference TRBV2 and TRBJ1-1, is EPEVTQTPSHQVTQMGQEVILRCVPISNHLYFYWYRQILGQKVEFLVSFYNNEISEKSEIFDDQFSVERPDGSNFTLKIRSTKLEDSAMYFCASSVDRGGEAFFGQGTRLTVV.

The chain combines TRBV4-1 with TRBJ2-3; D gene unclear. CDR1 MGHRA and CDR2 YSYEKL come from the germline V gene. CDR3 size: 14 residues. V was trimmed by 0 bases and J by 6 bases, leaving 10 bases between them. The CDR3 spells CASSQEMGADTQYF. The CDR3 region has the DNA TGCGCCAGCAGCCAAGAAATGGGCGCGGATACGCAGTATTTT.

The genes are TRBV3-1 (or the pseudogene TRBV3-2) and TRBJ2-2, with TRBD2 as a possible D gene (6 bases). The germline V and J ends were trimmed by 6 bases and 6 bases, with 11 bases remaining between them. Germline loops: CDR1 LGHDT, CDR2 YNNKEL (reference sequence). The CDR3 spans 13 residues. CDR3 residues: CASRTGGSGELFF. The DNA for the CDR3 is TGTGCCAGCAGGACTGGAGGGTCCGGGGAGCTGTTTTTT.

The rearrangement joins TRBV5-5 to TRBJ1-1; maybe TRBD1 (6 bases). CDR3 length: 15 residues. Trimming removed 7 bases at V and 6 bases at J, with 22 bases between. Germline assignment: CDR1 SGHKS and CDR2 YYEKEE (reference sequence). CDR3 amino acids: CASPRQPQGKAEAFF. The CDR3 region has the DNA TGTGCCAGCCCCCGGCAGCCCCAGGGGAAGGCTGAAGCTTTCTTT.

The chain combines TRBV4-1 with TRBJ2-1, with D hard to call. CDR3 length: 16 amino acids. The V gene's germline CDR1 is MGHRA and CDR2 YSYEKL. Trimming took off 3 bases at V and 0 bases at J, with 12 bases between the two ends. The CDR3 DNA is TGCGCCAGCAGCCACAAGCCCGAGAGCTCCTACAATGAGCAGTTCTTC. Translation gives CASSHKPESSYNEQFF.

In nucleotides, the CDR3 is TGTGCCAGCAGTTCCCCTACAGGGGTTGAAGGGGGCACTGAAGCTTTCTTT. Its translation: CASSSPTGVEGGTEAFF. The chain carries TRBV6-2 or TRBV6-3 and TRBJ1-1; 7 bases agree with TRBD1. Germline CDR1 MNHEY, CDR2 SVGEGT. V was pared by 4 bases and J by 4 bases, with 15 bases of the junction left unmatched. This CDR3 contains 17 residues.

The rearrangement uses TRBV5-1 and TRBJ1-2; tentatively, D is TRBD1 (6 bases). V was cut by 0 bases and J by 4 bases, with 16 bases left in between. The CDR3 spans 16 residues. CDR1 SGHRS and CDR2 YFSETQ come from the germline V gene. This CDR3 reads CASSLGTGSEGYGYTF. The CDR3 DNA is TGCGCCAGCAGCTTGGGTACAGGGTCTGAAGGCTATGGCTACACCTTC.

The gene calls are TRBV5-1 and TRBJ1-2; 7 bases are shared with TRBD1. Germline V lookup: CDR1 SGHRS, CDR2 YFSETQ. The trim removed 0 bases at V and 5 bases at J, leaving 7 bases unmatched. CDR3 length: 15 residues. The chain's CDR3 is CASSLVGTAEYGYTF. For the CDR3, the DNA is TGCGCCAGCAGCTTGGTCGGGACAGCGGAGTATGGCTACACCTTC.